The 23 T cell receptor beta chains presented below share a single source sample, sequenced in a study of CD8+CD57+ T cells in acquired aplastic anemia. CDR3 and TCR beta VDJ profiling relied on genomic DNA as the template. TCRdb called the reads again in MiXCR, with one record for every CDR3 protein. The sample lists under 350,000 distinct CDR3 sequences, 45% to 65% occurring once. All patients picked for sequencing had shown, by flow cytometry, an expansion of CD8+CD57+ cells. The sequenced material came from sorted CD4+, CD8+, or CD8+CD57+ T cells (not recorded which) from PBMCs. The receptors were sampled from a human donor with aplastic anemia.

Of note for this clonotype: At one of its ends the junction is not consistent with the germline gene, which may arise from a read error. The chain combines TRBV6-6 with TRBJ1-6; tentatively, D is TRBD1 (5 bases). CDR1 is MNHNY, CDR2 SVGAGI, per germline (reference sequence). The CDR3 length is 16 residues. The CDR3 bases are TGTGCCGGCAGTTACTCTGGGGGGAGTTCTAATTCACCCCTCCACTTT. It specifies CAGSYSGGSSNSPLHF.

The genes are TRBV24-1 and TRBJ2-2, with 7 bases aligning to TRBD1. CDR3 length: 13 residues. Looked up from germline, CDR1 is KGHDR and CDR2 is SFDVKD. Unmatched junction bases numbered 0, after V lost 9 bases and J lost 0 bases. This CDR3 is CATGTANTGELFF. The CDR3 nucleotides read TGTGCCACCGGGACAGCGAACACCGGGGAGCTGTTTTTT.

The rearrangement joins TRBV4-1 to TRBJ2-2, with a tentative D call TRBD1 (5 bases). In germline, CDR1 is MGHRA, CDR2 YSYEKL. The CDR3 is 16 residues long. V dropped 1 base and J dropped 5 bases, with 14 bases sitting between them. The CDR3 here is CASSQGPTETTGELFF. As DNA, the CDR3 is TGCGCCAGCAGCCAAGGACCGACAGAGACTACCGGGGAGCTGTTTTTT.

The chain carries TRBV2 and TRBJ1-3, with 9 bases that match TRBD1. V lost 9 bases and J lost 4; bases outside the gene matches: 7. The CDR3 has 14 residues. Germline CDR1 is SNHLY and CDR2 is FYNNEI. CDR3 loop: CASGQGTYGNTIYF. Written as DNA, the CDR3 is TGTGCCAGTGGACAGGGGACCTACGGAAACACCATATATTTT. Full variable domain (remainder filled in from reference TRBV2 and TRBJ1-3): EPEVTQTPSHQVTQMGQEVILRCVPISNHLYFYWYRQILGQKVEFLVSFYNNEISEKSEIFDDQFSVERPDGSNFTLKIRSTKLEDSAMYFCASGQGTYGNTIYFGEGSWLTVV.

As for this clonotype: Since a much larger clone is just one base distant, this may be a read error. The V gene is TRBV6-1, the J gene TRBJ1-5, with a weak D call TRBD1 (5 bases). The CDR3 has 15 residues. Germline CDR1 and CDR2: MNHNS and SASEGT. Deletions cut 5 bases from V and 2 bases from J, with 13 bases between. The CDR3 sequence is CASSYEGNGNQPQHF. The CDR3 bases are TGTGCCAGCAGTTACGAGGGGAATGGCAATCAGCCCCAGCATTTT.

There are a few counts of this clonotype. This chain links TRBV2 with TRBJ2-5; maybe TRBD1 (5 bases). Germline V lookup: CDR1 SNHLY, CDR2 FYNNEI. The V end was cut by 6 bases, the J end by 7 bases, with 6 bases between. The CDR3 spans 10 residues. The CDR3 bases are TGTGCCAGCAGAACAGGGACCCAGTACTTC. Translation: CASRTGTQYF.

The chain joins TRBV11-2 to TRBJ1-2, with 9 bases lining up with TRBD1. With 4 bases clipped from V and 10 bases from J, the junction kept 7 bases outside the gene matches. CDR1 and CDR2 from the germline V gene are SGHAT and FQNNGV. CDR3 length: 13 amino acids. The DNA of the CDR3 is TGTGCCAGCAGCTCAGGGACAGGGAGTCACTACACCTTC. Translated: CASSSGTGSHYTF.

This clonotype was recorded at least ten times. The chain combines TRBV3-1 with TRBJ1-6; no clear D. V lost 1 base and J lost 13, with 5 bases in between. The CDR3 is made up of 11 amino acids. Germline V gene sequence: CDR1 LGHDT, CDR2 YNNKEL (reference sequence). CDR3 coding DNA: TGTGCCAGCAGCCAAGGTCTCCCCCTCCACTTT. It encodes CASSQGLPLHF.

J is TRBJ2-7 and V is TRBV2; TRBD1 is a possible D gene (8 bases). The germline V gene has CDR1 SNHLY and CDR2 FYNNEI. V lost 5 bases to trimming and J lost 3 bases, with 17 bases between them. This CDR3 is 15 amino acids long. The CDR3 sequence is CASSLQGGYDYEQYF. Written as DNA, the CDR3 is TGTGCCAGCAGTCTACAGGGGGGGTACGACTACGAGCAGTACTTC.

The chain's CDR3 is CASRISGGYYGYTF. The CDR3 nucleotides are TGTGCCAGCAGGATATCAGGGGGGTACTATGGCTACACCTTC. V is TRBV2 and J is TRBJ1-2; 7 nucleotides agree with TRBD1. CDR3 length: 14 amino acids. After removal of 6 bases from V and 3 bases from J, the junction contained 7 bases not matched to a gene. Per germline, CDR1 SNHLY and CDR2 FYNNEI.

This clonotype was found many times. The V and J genes are TRBV18 and TRBJ1-6; D gene ambiguous. Per germline, CDR1 KGHSH and CDR2 LQKENI. There are 15 residues in the CDR3. The ends were cut back, 3 bases at V and 7 bases at J, with 13 bases in the middle. This CDR3 reads CASSPDIASNSPLHF. CDR3 nucleotides: TGTGCCAGCTCACCCGATATAGCGTCAAATTCACCCCTCCACTTT.

Worth noting for this clonotype: The junction differs from germline at one of its ends, possibly a read error. This rearrangement joins TRBV24-1 to TRBJ1-2; D not certain. Germline-derived CDR1 and CDR2 are KGHDR and SFDVKD. The CDR3 length is 16 residues. The CDR3 DNA reads TGTGCCAGCAGTTACTCGAGACCCTCCGCCCCCTATGGCTACACCTTC. Amino acid sequence: CASSYSRPSAPYGYTF.

The genes are TRBV20-1 and TRBJ2-7; 10 nucleotides line up with TRBD1. V lost 7 bases to trimming and J lost 2 bases; unmatched junction nucleotides: 8. The CDR3 is 14 amino acids. CDR1 and CDR2 from the germline V gene are DFQATT and SNEGSKA (reference sequence). CDR3 sequence reads: CSVQTGTGAYEQYF. The CDR3 DNA reads as TGCAGTGTTCAGACCGGGACAGGGGCCTACGAGCAGTACTTC.

At least ten counts were recorded for this clonotype. The chain combines TRBV5-8 with TRBJ2-5; the D call may be TRBD1 or TRBD2 (6 bases each). There are 15 residues in the CDR3. The germline V gene has CDR1 SGHTS and CDR2 YDEGEE. The V and J ends lost 3 bases and 4 bases respectively, with 16 bases between them. The CDR3 nucleotides are TGTGCCAGCAGCTCGCAGTTAGGGGGAGGAGAGACCCAGTACTTC. Protein sequence: CASSSQLGGGETQYF.

This clonotype turned up a few times. J is TRBJ2-7 and V is TRBV2, with D perhaps TRBD1 (5 bases). Looked up from germline, CDR1 is SNHLY and CDR2 is FYNNEI. CDR3 length equals 13 residues. The V and J ends lost 4 bases and 3 bases respectively, with 10 bases between them. The CDR3 spells CASSGGSGYEQYF. The DNA of the CDR3 is TGTGCCAGCAGTGGGGGCTCGGGCTACGAGCAGTACTTC.

V gene TRBV5-1 combines with J gene TRBJ1-1, with D maybe TRBD1 (6 bases). The CDR3 sequence is 13 residues long. In germline, CDR1 is SGHRS, CDR2 YFSETQ. V lost 4 bases to trimming and J lost 6 bases, with 13 bases between them. The CDR3, as DNA: TGCGCCAGCAGCCCCGGACAGAGGGCTGAAGCTTTCTTT. It encodes CASSPGQRAEAFF.

CDR3 bases: TGCGCCAGCAGCCAAGGCCTGAGACTGAGAAGCTCTGGAAACACCATATATTTT. This gives the protein CASSQGLRLRSSGNTIYF. The chain combines TRBV4-1 with TRBJ1-3, with D uncertain. Trimming cost V 1 base and J 0 bases, with 16 bases left between them. The V gene's germline CDR1 is MGHRA and CDR2 YSYEKL. The CDR3 has 18 amino acids.

The chain carries TRBV2 and TRBJ1-2; a possible D gene is TRBD1 (6 bases). The germline CDR1 and CDR2 sequences are SNHLY and FYNNEI. V was pared by 4 bases and J by 0 bases, with 18 bases between. The length of the CDR3 is 17 residues. CDR3 region: CASSGLLGQPANYGYTF. The CDR3 coding sequence is TGTGCCAGCAGTGGCCTACTCGGACAGCCAGCTAACTATGGCTACACCTTC.

The rearrangement links TRBV19 to TRBJ2-7, with a weak D call TRBD2 (5 bases). The V end was cut by 7 bases, the J end by 7 bases, with 11 bases between. This CDR3 spans 11 amino acids. The germline CDR1 and CDR2 sequences are LNHDA and SQIVND (reference sequence). The CDR3 here is CASTDSGEQYF. The DNA of the CDR3 is TGTGCCAGTACTGACTCGGGAGAGCAGTACTTC.

This clonotype was detected many times. The chain is built from TRBV12-3 or TRBV12-4 and TRBJ1-5; no reliable D call. This CDR3 is built from 12 residues. Trimming shortened V by 0 bases and J by 8 bases, and 5 bases separated the two germline ends. This CDR3 reads CASSLAQKPQHF. The CDR3 DNA sequence: TGTGCCAGCAGTTTAGCGCAAAAGCCCCAGCATTTT.

This rearrangement joins TRBV19 to TRBJ2-3; 11 positions match TRBD2. V dropped 6 bases and J dropped 4; count of bases not matched to a gene: 3. CDR3 length equals 14 residues. Germline lookup yields CDR1 LNHDA and CDR2 SQIVND (reference sequence). CDR3 protein: CASRLAGAADTQYF. The CDR3 DNA is TGTGCCAGTAGACTAGCGGGAGCGGCAGATACGCAGTATTTT.

This clonotype was observed a handful of times. The chain has TRBV5-1 and TRBJ2-7; weak D call: TRBD1 (5 bases). With 0 bases removed from V and 5 bases from J, the gap between germline ends came to 9 bases. This CDR3 comprises 13 residues. The germline V gene has CDR1 SGHRS and CDR2 YFSETQ. CDR3 residues: CASSLGQNNEQYF. CDR3 sequence (DNA): TGCGCCAGCAGCTTGGGACAGAACAACGAGCAGTACTTC.

About this clonotype: The final CDR3 position lacks the conserved phenylalanine or tryptophan, pointing to a likely read error. The chain has TRBV20-1 and TRBJ2-7; 8 nucleotides match TRBD2. The germline V gene encodes CDR1 DFQATT and CDR2 SNEGSKA (reference sequence). The CDR3 length is 13 residues. V was pared by 6 bases and J by 3 bases, with 7 bases of the junction left unmatched. The CDR3 loop is CSANPGLGYEQYL. CDR3 coding DNA: TGCAGTGCAAACCCGGGACTAGGCTACGAGCAGTACCTC.